This T cell receptor beta chain came from a study of T cells after yellow fever vaccination. Study observations and caveats: Reappearance after the booster was seen for most primary-vaccination clones, at 95% to 98% CD4 and 85% to 90% CD8. The secondary response was weaker, and its peak arrived faster, on day 5 versus 15. Although most clonotypes did not, a small share appeared in both CD4 and CD8 compartments.

This clonotype appeared many times. Its specificity is not known. Germline V gene data show CDR1 as DFQATT and CDR2 as SNEGSKA (reference sequence). The J segment lost 5 bases and the V segment lost 0 bases, leaving 11 bases of the junction unmatched. This CDR3 is built from 17 residues. Generation of TCR cDNA used 5'RACE template switching (which added a universal primer site and UMIs). TCRdb redid the calling of the 5' RACE reads with MiXCR, one entry per CDR3 protein. The table includes nearly 350,000 distinct CDR3 sequences, 7% to 9% detected once. The chain combines TRBV20-1 with TRBJ2-3, with 10 bases matching TRBD2. This specimen consisted of PBMCs, obtained about 41 days after the first yellow fever vaccination. The receptor was isolated from a man younger than 35 who received the YFV17D yellow fever vaccine. The CDR3 DNA sequence: TGCAGTGCTAGAGAAGGAGCGGGGGGGGCCAGGGGAGATACGCAGTATTTT. Protein sequence: CSAREGAGGARGDTQYF.